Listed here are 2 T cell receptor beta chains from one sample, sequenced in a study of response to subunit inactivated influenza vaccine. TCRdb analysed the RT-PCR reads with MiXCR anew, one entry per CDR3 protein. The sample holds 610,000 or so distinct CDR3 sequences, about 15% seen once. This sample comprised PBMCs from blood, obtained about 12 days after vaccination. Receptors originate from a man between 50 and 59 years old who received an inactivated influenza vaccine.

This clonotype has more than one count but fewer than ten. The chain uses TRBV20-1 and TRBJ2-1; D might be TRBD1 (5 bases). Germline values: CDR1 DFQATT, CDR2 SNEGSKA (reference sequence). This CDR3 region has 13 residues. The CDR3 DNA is TGCAGCCGAGACAGTGAAATCTACAATGAGCAGTTCTTC. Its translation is CSRDSEIYNEQFF.

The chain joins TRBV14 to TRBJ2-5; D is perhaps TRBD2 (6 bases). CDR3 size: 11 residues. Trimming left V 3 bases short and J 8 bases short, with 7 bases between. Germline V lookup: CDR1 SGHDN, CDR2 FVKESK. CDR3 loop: CASSQDYTQYF. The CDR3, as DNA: TGTGCCAGCAGCCAGGACTATACCCAGTACTTC.